Given below is one T cell receptor (beta chain) in context. Its antigen is still unknown. The data derive from a study of shared clonotypes between healthy human individuals. The split of CD4+ cells yielded CD45RA+ naive and CD45RA-negative memory subsets. In replicate PCRs of sorted subsets, around 0.2 ug DNA, approximately 30,000 T cell genomes, was used. In the authors' workflow: Filtering differed because ImmunoSEQ produced junction-only sequences that carried no quality scores. The table came from immunoSEQ multiplex PCR; TCRdb's copy has only in-frame clones and leaves some out. V and J calls plus clone size are reproduced from that table; the DNA served to infer D and trimming. The sample shows 150,000 to 200,000 clones, 90% to 95% of them seen only once. The germline CDR1 and CDR2 sequences are MNHNS and SASEGT. V shed 3 bases, J shed 3 bases, and the junction held 4 bases outside the gene matches. There are 16 residues in the CDR3.

Notes on the study in general: Naive subsets generally exceeded memory subsets in estimated richness.

The source is a woman aged 25-40 years in good health. This chain connects TRBV6-1 to TRBJ1-5; 11 bases align to TRBD1. Sequencing used naive CD4+ T cells sorted from blood. The subset was: CD45RA+ positively selected. The CDR3, as DNA: TGTGCCAGCAGTGATAGGACAGGGGGCCTCAATCAGCCCCAGCATTTT. Protein: CASSDRTGGLNQPQHF.